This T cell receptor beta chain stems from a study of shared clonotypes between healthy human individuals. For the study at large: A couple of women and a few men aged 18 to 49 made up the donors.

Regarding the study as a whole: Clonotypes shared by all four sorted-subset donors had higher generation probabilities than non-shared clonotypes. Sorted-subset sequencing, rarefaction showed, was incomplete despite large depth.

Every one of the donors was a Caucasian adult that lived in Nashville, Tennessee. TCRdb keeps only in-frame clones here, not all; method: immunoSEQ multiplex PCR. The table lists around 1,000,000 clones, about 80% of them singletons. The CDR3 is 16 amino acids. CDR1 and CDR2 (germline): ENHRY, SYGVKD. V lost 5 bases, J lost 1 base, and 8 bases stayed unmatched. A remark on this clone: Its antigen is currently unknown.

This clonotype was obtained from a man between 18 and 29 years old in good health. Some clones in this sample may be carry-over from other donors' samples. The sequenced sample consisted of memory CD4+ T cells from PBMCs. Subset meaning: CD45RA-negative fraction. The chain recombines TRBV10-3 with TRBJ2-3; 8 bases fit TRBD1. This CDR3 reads CAISTYDRGGTDTQYF. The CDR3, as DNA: TGTGCCATCAGTACTTATGACAGGGGTGGCACAGATACGCAGTATTTT.